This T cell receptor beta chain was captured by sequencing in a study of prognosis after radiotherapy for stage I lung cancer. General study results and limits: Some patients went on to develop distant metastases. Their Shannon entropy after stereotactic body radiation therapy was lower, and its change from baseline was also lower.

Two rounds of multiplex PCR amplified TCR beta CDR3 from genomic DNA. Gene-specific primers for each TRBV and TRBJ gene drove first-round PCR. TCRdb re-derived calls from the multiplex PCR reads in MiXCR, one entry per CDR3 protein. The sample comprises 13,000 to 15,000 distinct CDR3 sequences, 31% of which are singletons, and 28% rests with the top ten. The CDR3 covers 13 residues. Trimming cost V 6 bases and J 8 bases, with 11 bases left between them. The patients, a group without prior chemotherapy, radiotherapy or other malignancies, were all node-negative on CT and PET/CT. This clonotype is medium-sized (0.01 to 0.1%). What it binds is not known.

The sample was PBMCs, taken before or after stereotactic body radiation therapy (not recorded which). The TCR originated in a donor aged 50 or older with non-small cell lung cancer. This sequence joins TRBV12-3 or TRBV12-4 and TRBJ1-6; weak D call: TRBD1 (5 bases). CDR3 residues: CASSLGPDSPLHF. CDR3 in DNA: TGTGCCAGCAGCTTGGGACCGGATTCACCCCTCCACTTT.